The rows below give T cell receptor beta chains drawn from one sample of a study of cytotoxic CD8 clonotypes in ibrutinib-treated CLL. Assay: immunoSEQ multiplex PCR; the TCRdb copy retains only in-frame clones and omits some. The sample comprises 110,000 to 150,000 clones, approximately 81% of which are singletons, and over 10% rests with the top ten. Source: PBMCs, taken after 12 months of ibrutinib treatment. These receptors came from a human donor with chronic lymphocytic leukemia. Each CDR3 is given with its conserved first and last residue. A D gene is named only where the DNA matches it firmly. Expanded clones get a size class; other rows say once, few or many, or leave the size out.

j_gene	d_gene	v_gene	abundance	CDR3aa	CDR3nt
TRBJ2-1	.	TRBV28	.	CASWGAINEQFF	TGTGCCTCGTGGGGGGCAATCAATGAGCAGTTCTTC
TRBJ2-1	.	TRBV28	.	CASSLVREQFF	TGTGCCAGCAGTTTAGTGAGAGAGCAGTTCTTC
TRBJ2-7	.	TRBV7-6	.	CASSLEPHYEQYF	TGTGCCAGCAGCTTAGAACCGCACTACGAGCAGTACTTC
TRBJ2-7	TRBD2	TRBV5-1	.	CASSSGLAGSYEQYF	TGCGCCAGCAGCTCCGGACTAGCGGGTTCCTACGAGCAGTACTTC
TRBJ2-7	.	TRBV7-9	.	CASSSHTGIYEQYF	TGTGCCAGCAGCTCACACACAGGGATCTACGAGCAGTACTTC
TRBJ2-7	.	TRBV2	.	CASGNLRGWLEQYF	TGTGCCAGCGGGAACTTACGGGGCTGGCTGGAGCAGTACTTC
TRBJ1-3	.	TRBV30	few	CAWSPNFSGNTIYF	TGTGCCTGGAGTCCGAACTTCTCTGGAAACACCATATATTTT
TRBJ1-1	.	TRBV18	.	CASLYEGRTEAFF	TGTGCCAGCTTATACGAGGGGAGGACTGAAGCTTTCTTT
TRBJ1-1	TRBD1	TRBV30	once	CAWSTGTGRVNTEAFF	TGTGCCTGGAGTACAGGGACAGGACGTGTGAACACTGAAGCTTTCTTT
TRBJ2-7	TRBD2	TRBV4-2	few	CASSRVTSGRPLEPYF	TGTGCCAGCAGCCGAGTGACTAGCGGGAGGCCTCTGGAGCCGTACTTC
TRBJ2-7	TRBD2	TRBV10-3	.	CAIKNSSGRGPPYEQYF	TGTGCCATCAAAAATTCCAGCGGGAGAGGGCCGCCCTACGAGCAGTACTTC
TRBJ2-2	TRBD2	TRBV6-1	.	CASSGLAGRTGELFF	TGTGCCAGCAGTGGATTAGCGGGAAGGACCGGGGAGCTGTTTTTT
TRBJ2-3	.	TRBV7-3	.	CASSLQKVTDTQYF	TGTGCCAGCAGCCTCCAAAAAGTCACAGATACGCAGTATTTT
TRBJ2-7	TRBD2	TRBV7-6	.	CASSSGLAGSEQYF	TGTGCCAGCAGCTCCGGACTAGCGGGCTCCGAGCAGTACTTC
TRBJ1-2	TRBD1	TRBV6-5	.	CASSFRTGGVGYTF	TGTGCCAGCAGTTTCAGGACAGGGGGCGTTGGCTACACCTTC
TRBJ2-3	TRBD1	TRBV27	few	CASSSKPLGDRVVGDTQYF	TGTGCCAGCAGTTCTAAACCGCTGGGGGACAGGGTAGTAGGAGATACGCAGTATTTT
TRBJ1-1	TRBD1	TRBV10-3	.	CAIRRDRDSNTEAFF	TGTGCCATCCGCCGGGACAGGGACTCGAACACTGAAGCTTTCTTT
TRBJ2-7	TRBD1	TRBV14	.	CASSQDGTGFFYEQYF	TGTGCCAGCAGCCAAGATGGGACAGGGTTTTTCTACGAGCAGTACTTC
TRBJ1-2	.	TRBV5-1	.	CASSLTSAGGDGYTF	TGCGCCAGCAGCCTCACCTCTGCAGGCGGAGATGGCTACACCTTC
TRBJ2-7	TRBD2	TRBV30	.	CAWSVSGSPYEQYF	TGTGCCTGGAGTGTAAGCGGGAGCCCCTACGAGCAGTACTTC
TRBJ2-7	TRBD2	TRBV7-9	.	CASSSSGGLVYEQYF	TGTGCCAGCAGCTCCAGTGGCGGACTAGTGTACGAGCAGTACTTC
TRBJ1-1	TRBD1	TRBV29-1	.	CSVLTGGNTEAFF	TGCAGCGTATTAACAGGGGGTAACACTGAAGCTTTCTTT
TRBJ2-3	TRBD2	TRBV5-4	once	CASSLAGGQVDTQYF	TGTGCCAGCAGCCTAGCGGGAGGGCAGGTAGATACGCAGTATTTT
TRBJ2-2	.	TRBV28	.	CASRRDRTEGGELFF	TGTGCCAGCAGGAGAGACCGAACCGAGGGCGGGGAGCTGTTTTTT
TRBJ1-3	.	TRBV28	.	CASSSSWQGNTIYF	TGTGCCAGCAGTTCCTCTTGGCAGGGAAACACCATATATTTT
TRBJ2-1	TRBD2	TRBV13	.	CASSLWGLANEQFF	TGTGCCAGCAGCTTATGGGGACTAGCAAATGAGCAGTTCTTC